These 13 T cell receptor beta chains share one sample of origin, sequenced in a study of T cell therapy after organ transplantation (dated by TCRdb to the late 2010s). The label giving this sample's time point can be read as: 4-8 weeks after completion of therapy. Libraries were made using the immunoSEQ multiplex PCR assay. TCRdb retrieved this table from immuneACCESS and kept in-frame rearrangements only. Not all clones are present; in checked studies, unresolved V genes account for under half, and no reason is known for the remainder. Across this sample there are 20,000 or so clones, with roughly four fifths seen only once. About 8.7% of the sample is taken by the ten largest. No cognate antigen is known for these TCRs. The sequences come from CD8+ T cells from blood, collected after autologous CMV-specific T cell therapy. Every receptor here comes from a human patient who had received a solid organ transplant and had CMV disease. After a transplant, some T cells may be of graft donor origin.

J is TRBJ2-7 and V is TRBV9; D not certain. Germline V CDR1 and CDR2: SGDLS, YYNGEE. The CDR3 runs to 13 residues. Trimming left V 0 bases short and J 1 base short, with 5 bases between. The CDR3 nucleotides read TGTGCCAGCAGCGTAGGCGCGTCCTACGAGCAGTACTTC. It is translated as CASSVGASYEQYF.

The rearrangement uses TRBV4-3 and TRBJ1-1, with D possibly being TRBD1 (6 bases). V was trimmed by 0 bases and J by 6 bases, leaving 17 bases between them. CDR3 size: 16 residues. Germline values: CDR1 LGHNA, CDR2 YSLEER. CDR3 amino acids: CASSQDAGALLAEAFF. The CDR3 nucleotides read TGCGCCAGCAGCCAAGATGCGGGGGCGTTACTCGCTGAAGCTTTCTTT.

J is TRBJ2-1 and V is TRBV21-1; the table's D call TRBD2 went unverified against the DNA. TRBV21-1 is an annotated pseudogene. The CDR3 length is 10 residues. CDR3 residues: CASLYNEQFF. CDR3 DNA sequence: TGTGCCAGCCTCTACAATGAGCAGTTCTTC.

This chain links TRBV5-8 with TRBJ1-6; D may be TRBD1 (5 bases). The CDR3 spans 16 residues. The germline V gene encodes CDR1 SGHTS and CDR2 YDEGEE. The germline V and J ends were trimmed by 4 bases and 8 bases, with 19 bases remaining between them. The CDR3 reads CASSRLVERGDSPLHF. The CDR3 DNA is TGTGCCAGCAGCCGCCTCGTTGAGAGGGGCGATTCACCCCTCCACTTT.

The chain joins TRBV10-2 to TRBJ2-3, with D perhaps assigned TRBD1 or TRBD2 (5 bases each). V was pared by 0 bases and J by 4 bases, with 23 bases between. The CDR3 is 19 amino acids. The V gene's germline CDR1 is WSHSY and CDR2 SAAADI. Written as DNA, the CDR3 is TGCGCCAGCAGTGAGTCTCTGGCAGGGCTGGGGGAAGTATCAGATACGCAGTATTTT. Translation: CASSESLAGLGEVSDTQYF.

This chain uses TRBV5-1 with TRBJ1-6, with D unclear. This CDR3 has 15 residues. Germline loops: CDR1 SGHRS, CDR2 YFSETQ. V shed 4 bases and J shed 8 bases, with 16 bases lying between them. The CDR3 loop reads CASSPRTILDSPLHF. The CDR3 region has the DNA TGCGCCAGCAGCCCGAGGACGATTCTTGATTCACCCCTCCACTTT.

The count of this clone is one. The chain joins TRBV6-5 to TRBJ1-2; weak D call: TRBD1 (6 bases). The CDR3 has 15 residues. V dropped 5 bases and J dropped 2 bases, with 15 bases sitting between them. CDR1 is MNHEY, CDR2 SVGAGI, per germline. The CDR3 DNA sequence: TGTGCCAGCAGTCACGACCCGACAGGCAACTATGGCTACACCTTC. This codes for CASSHDPTGNYGYTF.

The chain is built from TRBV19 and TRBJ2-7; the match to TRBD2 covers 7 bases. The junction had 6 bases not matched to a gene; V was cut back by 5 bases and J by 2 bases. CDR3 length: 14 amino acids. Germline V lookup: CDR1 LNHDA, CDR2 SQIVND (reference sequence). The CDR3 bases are TGTGCCAGTAGTTGGGCTAGCGGAGCCTACGAGCAGTACTTC. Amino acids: CASSWASGAYEQYF.

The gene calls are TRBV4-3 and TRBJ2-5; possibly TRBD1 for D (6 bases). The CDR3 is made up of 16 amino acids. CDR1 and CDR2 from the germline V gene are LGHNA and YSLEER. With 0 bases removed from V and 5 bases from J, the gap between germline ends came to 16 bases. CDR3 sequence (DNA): TGCGCCAGCAGCCAAGATGGAATTGCAGGGGCGGAGACCCAGTACTTC. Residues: CASSQDGIAGAETQYF.

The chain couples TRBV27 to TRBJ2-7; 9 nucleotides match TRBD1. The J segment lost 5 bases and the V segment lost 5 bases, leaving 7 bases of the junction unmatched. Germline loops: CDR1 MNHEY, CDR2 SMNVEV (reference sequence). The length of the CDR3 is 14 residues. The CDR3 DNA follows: TGTGCCAGCAGTCCAAACAGGGGGCCCCACGAGCAGTACTTC. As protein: CASSPNRGPHEQYF.

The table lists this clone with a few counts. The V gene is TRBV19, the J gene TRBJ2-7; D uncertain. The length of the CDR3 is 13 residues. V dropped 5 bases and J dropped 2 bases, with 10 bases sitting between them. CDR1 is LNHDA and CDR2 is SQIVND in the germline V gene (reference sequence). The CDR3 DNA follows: TGTGCCAGTAGTGCGTCGGTTCCCTACGAGCAGTACTTC. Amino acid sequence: CASSASVPYEQYF.

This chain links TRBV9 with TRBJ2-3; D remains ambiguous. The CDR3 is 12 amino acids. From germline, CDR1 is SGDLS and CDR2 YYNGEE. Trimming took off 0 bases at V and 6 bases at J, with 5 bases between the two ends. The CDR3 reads CASSVELDTQYF. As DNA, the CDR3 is TGTGCCAGCAGCGTAGAGCTGGATACGCAGTATTTT.

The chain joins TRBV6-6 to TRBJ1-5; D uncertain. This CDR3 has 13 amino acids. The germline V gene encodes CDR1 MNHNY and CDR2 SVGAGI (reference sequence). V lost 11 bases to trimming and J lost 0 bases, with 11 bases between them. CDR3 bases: TGTGCCGCTGGACTATATAGCAATCAGCCCCAGCATTTT. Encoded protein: CAAGLYSNQPQHF.